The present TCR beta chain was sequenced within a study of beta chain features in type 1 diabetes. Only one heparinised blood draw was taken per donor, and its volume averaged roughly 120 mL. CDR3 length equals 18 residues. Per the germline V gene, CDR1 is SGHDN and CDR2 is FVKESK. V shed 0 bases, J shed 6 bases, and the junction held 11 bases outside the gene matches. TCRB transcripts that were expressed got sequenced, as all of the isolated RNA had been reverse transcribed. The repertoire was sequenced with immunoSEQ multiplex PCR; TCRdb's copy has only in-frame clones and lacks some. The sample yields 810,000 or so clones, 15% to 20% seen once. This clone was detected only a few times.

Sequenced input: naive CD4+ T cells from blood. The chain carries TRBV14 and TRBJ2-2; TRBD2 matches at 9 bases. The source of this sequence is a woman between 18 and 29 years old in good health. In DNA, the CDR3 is TGTGCCAGCAGCCAAGATAGCGGGAGACCTCTTTGGGCCGGGGAGCTGTTTTTT. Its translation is CASSQDSGRPLWAGELFF.